This T cell receptor (beta chain) was retrieved from a study of cytotoxic CD8 clonotypes in ibrutinib-treated CLL (dated by TCRdb to the early 2020s). For the study in its entirety: The cohort had about a dozen relapsed/refractory and roughly 14 treatment-naive patients; approximately 18 were IGHV unmutated. Responses were partial in around 25 patients and complete in 2; after median 68 months follow-up, about 15 stayed in remission and approximately twelve progressed. Response samples were obtained after a median of about 13 months of treatment, with a range of about 6 to 36 months. Samples averaged approximately 260,000 productive templates and 94,082 productive rearrangements. Longitudinal samples were available for about 30% of the 86 trial participants. Cryopreserved peripheral blood mononuclear cells were collected before treatment, at response, and at either disease progression or sustained remission. Patients were still on ibrutinib when every remission and progressive disease sample was collected. Results the study describes overall, beyond this receptor: Clonality rose at ibrutinib response, remained stable during sustained remission, and dropped back toward baseline at progression. Sustained-remission and progressing patients did not have matched sampling times, and lymph node repertoires were not examined. Public clonotypes were found to be uncommon and were observed to contract or remain stable during treatment; the increase in clonality was shown to reflect expansion of private clonotypes at ibrutinib response. Baseline clonality exceeded that of age-matched healthy donors and correlated strongly with circulating CD8+ T-cell counts.

CDR1 LNHDA and CDR2 SQIVND are derived from the germline V gene (reference sequence). V is clipped by 0 bases and J by 2 bases, and the sequence between their germline boundaries is 14 bases long. From the cysteine up to the phenylalanine, the CDR3 has a length of 17 residues. Of the read, only the CDR3 DNA is kept; its 51 bases are in frame from base 1. A MiSeq instrument was used for deep resolution sequencing, which targeted depths ranging from 1 in 1 million up to 1 in 200,000 T cells, with coverage averaging 10x for each clonotype. The immunoSEQ hsTCRB Kit was used to generate TCR beta libraries. The published analysis was carried out like this. Data were analyzed with ImmunoSEQ Data Assistant and ImmunoSEQ Analyzer, with V, D and J genes assigned per IMGT definitions. Clonality was computed as one minus normalized Shannon entropy of productive rearrangement frequencies, ranging from 0 to 1. Only overrepresented clonotypes making up at least 0.05% of the repertoire of each patient were included in the public clonotype analysis. Approximately 12 repertoires from age-matched healthy donors, obtained from immuneACCESS, served as clonality controls. The table comes from immuneACCESS by way of TCRdb, which keeps in-frame sequences with V and J called. Part of the clones is missing from these tables; in studies checked, under half for an unresolved V gene and the rest for unknown reasons. D and trimming come from the DNA, and the V and J calls and clone size come from that table. The sample yields about 250,000 clones; 70% were counted once. The ten largest account for roughly 14% of the sample.

What this sample's time point label stands for: approximately 2 years on ibrutinib. Around 2 micrograms of genomic DNA were extracted from cryopreserved PBMCs for TCR beta library preparation. Longitudinal blood samples from CLL patients receiving ibrutinib monotherapy were subjected to high-throughput TCR beta sequencing. Patients were enrolled in a phase 2 open-label single-center ibrutinib monotherapy trial. Of note for this clone: Its recognized antigen is unknown. No base-level quality is on record; no much larger clone is a single base apart.

The V gene is TRBV19 and the J gene is TRBJ2-1, with the identity of the D gene unclear. This TCR derives from a human donor with chronic lymphocytic leukemia. Here the sequenced sample was PBMCs, taken after 24 months of ibrutinib treatment. The encoded CDR3 is CASSIDLSGSPYNEQFF. The nucleotide sequence is TGTGCCAGTAGTATAGATCTATCAGGATCTCCCTACAATGAGCAGTTCTTC.